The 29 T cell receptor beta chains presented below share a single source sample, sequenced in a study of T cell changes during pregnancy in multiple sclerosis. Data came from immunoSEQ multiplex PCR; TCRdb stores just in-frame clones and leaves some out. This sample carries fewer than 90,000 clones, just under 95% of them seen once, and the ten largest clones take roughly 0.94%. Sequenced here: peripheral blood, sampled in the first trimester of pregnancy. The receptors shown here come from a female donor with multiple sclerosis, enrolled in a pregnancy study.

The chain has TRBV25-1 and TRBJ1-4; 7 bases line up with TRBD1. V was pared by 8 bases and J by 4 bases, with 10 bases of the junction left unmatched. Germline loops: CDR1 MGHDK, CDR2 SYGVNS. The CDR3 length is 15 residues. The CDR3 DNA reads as TGTGCCAGCGCCTCCCCGGGACAGAGTAATGAAAAACTGTTTTTT. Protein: CASASPGQSNEKLFF. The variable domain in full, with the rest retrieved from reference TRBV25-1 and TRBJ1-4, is EADIYQTPRYLVIGTGKKITLECSQTMGHDKMYWYQQDPGMELHLIHYSYGVNSTEKGDLSSESTVSRIRTEHFPLTLESARPSHTSQYLCASASPGQSNEKLFFGSGTQLSVL.

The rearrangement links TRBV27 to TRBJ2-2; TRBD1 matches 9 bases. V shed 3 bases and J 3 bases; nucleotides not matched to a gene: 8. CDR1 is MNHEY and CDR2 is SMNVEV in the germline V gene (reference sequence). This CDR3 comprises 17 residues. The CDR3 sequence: CASSFSRGQGYTGELFF. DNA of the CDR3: TGTGCCAGCAGTTTTTCCCGGGGACAGGGCTACACCGGGGAGCTGTTTTTT.

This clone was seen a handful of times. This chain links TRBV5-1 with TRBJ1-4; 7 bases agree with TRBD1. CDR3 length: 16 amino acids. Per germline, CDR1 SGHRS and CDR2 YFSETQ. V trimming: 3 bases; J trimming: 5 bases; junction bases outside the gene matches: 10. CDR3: CASSSTRQGRNEKLFF. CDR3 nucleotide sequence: TGCGCCAGCAGCTCGACCAGACAGGGTAGGAATGAAAAACTGTTTTTT. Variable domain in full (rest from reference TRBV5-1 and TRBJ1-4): KAGVTQTPRYLIKTRGQQVTLSCSPISGHRSVSWYQQTPGQGLQFLFEYFSETQRNKGNFPGRFSGRQFSNSRSEMNVSTLELGDSALYLCASSSTRQGRNEKLFFGSGTQLSVL.

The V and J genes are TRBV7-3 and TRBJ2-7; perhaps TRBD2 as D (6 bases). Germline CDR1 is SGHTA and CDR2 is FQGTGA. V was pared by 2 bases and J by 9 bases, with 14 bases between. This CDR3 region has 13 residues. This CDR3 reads CASSLGAGNGQYF. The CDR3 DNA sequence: TGTGCCAGCAGCTTAGGGGCGGGGAATGGGCAGTACTTC.

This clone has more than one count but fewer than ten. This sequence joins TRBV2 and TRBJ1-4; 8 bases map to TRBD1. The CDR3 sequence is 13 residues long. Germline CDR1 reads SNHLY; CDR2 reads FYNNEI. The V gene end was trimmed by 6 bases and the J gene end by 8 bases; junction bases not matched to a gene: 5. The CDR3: CASREDRVEKLFF. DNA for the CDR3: TGTGCCAGCAGGGAGGACAGGGTAGAAAAACTGTTTTTT.

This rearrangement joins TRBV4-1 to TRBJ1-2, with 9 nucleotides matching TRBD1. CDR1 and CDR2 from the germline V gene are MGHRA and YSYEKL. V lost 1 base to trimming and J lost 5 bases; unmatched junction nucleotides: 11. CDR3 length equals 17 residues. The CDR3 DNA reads TGCGCCAGCAGCCAAGCCGCCGGGACAGGGAACGGTTATGGCTACACCTTC. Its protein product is CASSQAAGTGNGYGYTF.

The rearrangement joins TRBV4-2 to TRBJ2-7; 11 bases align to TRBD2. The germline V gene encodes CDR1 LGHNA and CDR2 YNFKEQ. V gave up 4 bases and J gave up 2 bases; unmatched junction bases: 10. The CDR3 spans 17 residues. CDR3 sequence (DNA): TGTGCCAGCAGCCCTACTAGCGGGGGCATCCGAACCTACGAGCAGTACTTC. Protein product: CASSPTSGGIRTYEQYF.

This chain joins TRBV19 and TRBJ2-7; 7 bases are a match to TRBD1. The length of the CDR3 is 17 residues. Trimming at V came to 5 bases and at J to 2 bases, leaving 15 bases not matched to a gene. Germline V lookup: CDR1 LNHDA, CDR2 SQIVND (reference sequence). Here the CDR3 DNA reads TGTGCCAGTAGTGCCCGTTCCGGGACAGCTAGTACCTACGAGCAGTACTTC. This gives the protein CASSARSGTASTYEQYF.

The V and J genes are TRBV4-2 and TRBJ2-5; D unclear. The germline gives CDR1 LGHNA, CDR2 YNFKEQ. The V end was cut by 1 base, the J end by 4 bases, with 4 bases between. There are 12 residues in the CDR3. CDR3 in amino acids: CASSQVLETQYF. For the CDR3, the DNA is TGTGCCAGCAGCCAAGTCTTAGAGACCCAGTACTTC.

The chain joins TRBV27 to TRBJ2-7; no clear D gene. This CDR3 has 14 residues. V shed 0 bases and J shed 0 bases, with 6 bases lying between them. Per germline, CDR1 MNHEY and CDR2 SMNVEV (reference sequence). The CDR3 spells CASSLSSSSYEQYF. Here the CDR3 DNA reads TGTGCCAGCAGTTTATCCTCGAGCTCCTACGAGCAGTACTTC.

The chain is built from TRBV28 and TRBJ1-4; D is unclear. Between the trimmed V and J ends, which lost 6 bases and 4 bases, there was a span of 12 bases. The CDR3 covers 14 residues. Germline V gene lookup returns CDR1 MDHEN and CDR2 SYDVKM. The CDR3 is CASRSGWLNEKLFF. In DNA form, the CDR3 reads TGTGCCAGCAGATCAGGCTGGCTTAATGAAAAACTGTTTTTT.

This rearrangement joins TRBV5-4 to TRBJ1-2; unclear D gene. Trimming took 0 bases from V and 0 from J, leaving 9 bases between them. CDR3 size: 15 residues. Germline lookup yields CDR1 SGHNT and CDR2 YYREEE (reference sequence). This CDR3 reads CASSLGSRANYGYTF. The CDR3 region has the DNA TGTGCCAGCAGCTTGGGGTCGCGGGCTAACTATGGCTACACCTTC.

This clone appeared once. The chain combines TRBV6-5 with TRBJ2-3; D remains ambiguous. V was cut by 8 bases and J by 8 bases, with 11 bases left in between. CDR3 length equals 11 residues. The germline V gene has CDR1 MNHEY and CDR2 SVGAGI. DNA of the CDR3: TGTGCCAGCCAAGGTTCAGGTACGCAGTATTTT. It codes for CASQGSGTQYF.

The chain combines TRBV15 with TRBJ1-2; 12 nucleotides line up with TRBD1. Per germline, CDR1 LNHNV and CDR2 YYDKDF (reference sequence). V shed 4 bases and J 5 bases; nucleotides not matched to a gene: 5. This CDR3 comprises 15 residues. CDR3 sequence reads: CATSTSGQGAYGYTF. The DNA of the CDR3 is TGTGCCACCAGCACCTCGGGACAGGGGGCTTATGGCTACACCTTC.

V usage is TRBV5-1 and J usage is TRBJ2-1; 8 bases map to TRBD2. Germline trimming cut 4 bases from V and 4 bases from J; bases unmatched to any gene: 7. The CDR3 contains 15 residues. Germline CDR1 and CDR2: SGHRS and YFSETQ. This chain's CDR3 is CASSEKREKYNEQFF. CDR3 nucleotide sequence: TGCGCCAGCAGCGAAAAGCGGGAGAAATACAATGAGCAGTTCTTC.

CDR3 sequence: CASSFSEATEAFF. For the CDR3, the DNA is TGCGCCAGCAGCTTCTCCGAGGCGACTGAAGCTTTCTTT. The chain recombines TRBV5-1 with TRBJ1-1; D gene uncertain. Between the trimmed V and J ends, which lost 2 bases and 5 bases, there was a span of 10 bases. This CDR3 has 13 residues. Germline CDR1 and CDR2: SGHRS and YFSETQ.

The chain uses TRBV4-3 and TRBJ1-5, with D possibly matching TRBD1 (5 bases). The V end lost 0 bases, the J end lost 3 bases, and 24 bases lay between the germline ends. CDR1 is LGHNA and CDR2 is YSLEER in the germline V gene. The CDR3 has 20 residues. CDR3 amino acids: CASSQDLRTTAQGYNQPQHF. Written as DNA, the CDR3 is TGCGCCAGCAGCCAAGATCTAAGGACGACGGCTCAGGGCTACAATCAGCCCCAGCATTTT.

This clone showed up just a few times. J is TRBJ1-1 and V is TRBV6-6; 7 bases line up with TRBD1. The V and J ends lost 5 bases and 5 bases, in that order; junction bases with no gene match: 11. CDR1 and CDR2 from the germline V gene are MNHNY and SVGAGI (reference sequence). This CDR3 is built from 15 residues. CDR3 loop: CASSHRDRGVTEAFF. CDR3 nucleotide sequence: TGTGCCAGCAGTCACCGGGACAGAGGGGTGACTGAAGCTTTCTTT.

Here the CDR3 DNA reads TGTGCTAGTGGTCTGACAGGGGCCGCAAATGAAAAACTGTTTTTT. This translates into CASGLTGAANEKLFF. The rearrangement joins TRBV12-5 to TRBJ1-4; TRBD1 agrees at 8 bases. CDR3 size: 15 residues. With 5 bases clipped from V and 5 bases from J, the junction kept 7 bases outside the gene matches. Germline CDR1 and CDR2: LGHNT and FRNRAP. Drawing the rest from reference TRBV12-5 and TRBJ1-4, the complete variable domain is DARVTQTPRHKVTEMGQEVTMRCQPILGHNTVFWYRQTMMQGLELLAYFRNRAPLDDSGMPKDRFSAEMPDATLATLKIQPSEPRDSAVYFCASGLTGAANEKLFFGSGTQLSVL.

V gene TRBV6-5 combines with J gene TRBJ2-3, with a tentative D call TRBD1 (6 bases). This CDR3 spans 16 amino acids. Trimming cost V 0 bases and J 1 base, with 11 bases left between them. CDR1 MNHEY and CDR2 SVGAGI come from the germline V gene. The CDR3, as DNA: TGTGCCAGCAGTTACTCGGCAGGGGCAGGCACAGATACGCAGTATTTT. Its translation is CASSYSAGAGTDTQYF.

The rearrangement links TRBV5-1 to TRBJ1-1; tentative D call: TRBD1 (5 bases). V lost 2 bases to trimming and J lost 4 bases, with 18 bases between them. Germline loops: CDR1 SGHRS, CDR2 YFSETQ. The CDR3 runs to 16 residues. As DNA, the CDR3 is TGCGCCAGCAGCTTTAATCTTCAGGGTGTCCCCACTGAAGCTTTCTTT. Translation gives CASSFNLQGVPTEAFF.

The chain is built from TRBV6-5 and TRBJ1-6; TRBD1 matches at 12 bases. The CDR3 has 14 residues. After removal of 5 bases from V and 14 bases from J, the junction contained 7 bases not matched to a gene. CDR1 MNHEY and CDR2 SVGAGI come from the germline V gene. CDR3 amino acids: CASSPGTGGRALHF. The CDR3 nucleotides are TGTGCCAGCAGTCCCGGGACAGGGGGCAGAGCCCTCCACTTT.

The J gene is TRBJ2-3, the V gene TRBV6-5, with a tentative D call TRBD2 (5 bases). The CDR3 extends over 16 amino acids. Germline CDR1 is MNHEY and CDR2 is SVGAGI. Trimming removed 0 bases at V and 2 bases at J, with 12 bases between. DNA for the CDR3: TGTGCCAGCAGTTACTCGCCTAGCCCTTCCACAGATACGCAGTATTTT. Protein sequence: CASSYSPSPSTDTQYF.

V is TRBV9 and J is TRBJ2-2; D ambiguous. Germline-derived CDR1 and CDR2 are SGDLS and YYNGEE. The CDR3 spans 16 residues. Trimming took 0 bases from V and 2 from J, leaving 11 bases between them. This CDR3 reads CASSVEEGANTGELFF. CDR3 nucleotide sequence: TGTGCCAGCAGCGTAGAAGAAGGAGCCAACACCGGGGAGCTGTTTTTT.

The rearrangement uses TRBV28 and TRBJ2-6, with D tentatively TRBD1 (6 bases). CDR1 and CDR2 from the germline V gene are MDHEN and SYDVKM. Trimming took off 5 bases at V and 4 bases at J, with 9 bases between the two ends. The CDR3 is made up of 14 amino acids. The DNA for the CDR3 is TGTGCCAGCAGTGCAGGGGCCGGGGCCAACGTCCTGACTTTC. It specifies CASSAGAGANVLTF. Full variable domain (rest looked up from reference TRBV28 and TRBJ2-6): DVKVTQSSRYLVKRTGEKVFLECVQDMDHENMFWYRQDPGLGLRLIYFSYDVKMKEKGDIPEGYSVSREKKERFSLILESASTNQTSMYLCASSAGAGANVLTFGAGSRLTVL.

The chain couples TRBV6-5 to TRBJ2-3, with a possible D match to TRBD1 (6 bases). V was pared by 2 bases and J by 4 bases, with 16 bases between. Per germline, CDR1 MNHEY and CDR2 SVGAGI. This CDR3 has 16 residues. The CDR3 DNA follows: TGTGCCAGCAGTTACGGGGGCGGTCCGCCCGCAGATACGCAGTATTTT. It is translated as CASSYGGGPPADTQYF.

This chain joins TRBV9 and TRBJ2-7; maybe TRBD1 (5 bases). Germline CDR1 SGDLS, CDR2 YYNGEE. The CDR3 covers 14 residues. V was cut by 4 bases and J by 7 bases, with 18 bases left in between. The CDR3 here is CASSPQTDLVEQYF. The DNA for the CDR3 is TGTGCCAGCAGCCCACAGACAGATCTGGTGGAGCAGTACTTC. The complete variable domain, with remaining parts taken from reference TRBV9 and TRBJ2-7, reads DSGVTQTPKHLITATGQRVTLRCSPRSGDLSVYWYQQSLDQGLQFLIQYYNGEERAKGNILERFSAQQFPDLHSELNLSSLELGDSALYFCASSPQTDLVEQYFGPGTRLTVT.

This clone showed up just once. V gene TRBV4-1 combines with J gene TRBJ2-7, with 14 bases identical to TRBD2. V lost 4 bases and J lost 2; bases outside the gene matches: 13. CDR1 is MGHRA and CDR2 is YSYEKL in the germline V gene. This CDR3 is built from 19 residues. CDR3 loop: CASSPQSGLAGGLAYEQYF. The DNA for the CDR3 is TGCGCCAGCAGCCCTCAAAGTGGACTAGCGGGAGGACTCGCCTACGAGCAGTACTTC.

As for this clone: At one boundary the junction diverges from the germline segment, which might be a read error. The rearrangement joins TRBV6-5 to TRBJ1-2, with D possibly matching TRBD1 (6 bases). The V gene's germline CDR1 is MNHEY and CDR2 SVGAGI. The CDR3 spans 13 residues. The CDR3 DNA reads TGTGCCAGCAGGACCGTGGGGGCGGCTAGGCTGGACTTC. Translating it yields CASRTVGAARLDF.